This T cell receptor beta chain was recovered during a study of CD8+ T cells in alopecia areata. Notes on the study in general: Affected lesional scalp, above all in alopecia totalis/universalis, was more clonal than normal scalp. Alphabeta T cells residing in normal skin are also sequenced in scalp samples. Numerous expanded lesional clones remained in scalp and blood during tofacitinib.

This clone was picked up a small number of times. The antigen is not known. Treatment given: oral pan-JAK inhibitor, 5-10 mg twice daily. Extracted RNA was reverse transcribed into cDNA, the sequencing template. Clones were read by immunoSEQ multiplex PCR, and TCRdb kept only the in-frame ones, dropping some. The repertoire has 150,000 to 200,000 clones, 60% of them found once; the top ten carry approximately 0.97%. The sequenced sample was CD4+ T cells sorted from blood, obtained at week 24, from a patient treated with tofacitinib. The TCR comes from a human donor with alopecia areata.

The CDR3 here is CSVTGTETYEQYF. Written as DNA, the CDR3 is TGCAGCGTTACCGGGACAGAAACCTACGAGCAGTACTTC. The chain is built from TRBV29-1 and TRBJ2-7; TRBD1 agrees at 7 bases. The junction had 6 bases not matched to a gene; V was cut back by 5 bases and J by 2 bases. CDR3 length: 13 amino acids. Germline V gene sequence: CDR1 SQVTM, CDR2 ANQGSEA.